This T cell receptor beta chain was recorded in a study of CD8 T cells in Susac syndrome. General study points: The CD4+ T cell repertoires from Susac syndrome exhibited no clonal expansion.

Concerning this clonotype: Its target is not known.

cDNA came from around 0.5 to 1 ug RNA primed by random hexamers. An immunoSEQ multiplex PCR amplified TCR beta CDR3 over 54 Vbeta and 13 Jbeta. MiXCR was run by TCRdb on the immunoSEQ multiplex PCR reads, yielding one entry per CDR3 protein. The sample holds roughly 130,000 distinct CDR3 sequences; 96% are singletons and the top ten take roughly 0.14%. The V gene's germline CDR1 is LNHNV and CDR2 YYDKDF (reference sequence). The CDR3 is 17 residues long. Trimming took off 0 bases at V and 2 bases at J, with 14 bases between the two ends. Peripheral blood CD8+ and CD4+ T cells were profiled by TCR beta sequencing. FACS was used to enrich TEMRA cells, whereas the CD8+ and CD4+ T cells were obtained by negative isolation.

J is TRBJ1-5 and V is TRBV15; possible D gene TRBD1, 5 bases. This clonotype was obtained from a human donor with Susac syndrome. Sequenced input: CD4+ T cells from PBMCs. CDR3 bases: TGTGCCACCAGCAGAGAAGGGGCTGGGTTCGGCAATCAGCCCCAGCATTTT. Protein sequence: CATSREGAGFGNQPQHF.